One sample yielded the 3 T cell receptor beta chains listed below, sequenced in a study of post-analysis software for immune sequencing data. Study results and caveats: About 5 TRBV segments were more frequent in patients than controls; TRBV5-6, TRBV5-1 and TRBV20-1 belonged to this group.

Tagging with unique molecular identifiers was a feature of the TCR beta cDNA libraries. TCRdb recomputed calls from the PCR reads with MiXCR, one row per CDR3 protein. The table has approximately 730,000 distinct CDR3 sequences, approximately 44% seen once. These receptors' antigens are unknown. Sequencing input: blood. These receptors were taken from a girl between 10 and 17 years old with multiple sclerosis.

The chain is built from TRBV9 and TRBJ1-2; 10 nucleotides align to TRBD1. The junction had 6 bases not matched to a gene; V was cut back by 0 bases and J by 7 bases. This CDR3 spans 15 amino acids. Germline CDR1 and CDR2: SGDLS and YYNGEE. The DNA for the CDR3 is TGTGCCAGCAGCGTAGGAGACAGGGGGCGAGGTGGCTACACCTTC. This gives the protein CASSVGDRGRGGYTF.

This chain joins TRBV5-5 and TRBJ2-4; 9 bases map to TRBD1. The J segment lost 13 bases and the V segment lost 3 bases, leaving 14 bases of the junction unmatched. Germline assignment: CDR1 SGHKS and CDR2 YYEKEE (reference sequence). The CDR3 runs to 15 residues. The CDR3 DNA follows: TGTGCCAGCAGCTCCCGGGACAGGGCCCCTTTTGGGCAGTACTTC. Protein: CASSSRDRAPFGQYF.

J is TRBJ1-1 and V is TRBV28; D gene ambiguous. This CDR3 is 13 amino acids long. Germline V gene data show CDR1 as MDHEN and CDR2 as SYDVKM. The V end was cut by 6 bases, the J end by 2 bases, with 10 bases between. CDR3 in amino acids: CASSILLNTEAFF. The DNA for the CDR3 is TGTGCCAGCAGCATTCTCTTAAACACTGAAGCTTTCTTT.